Listed below are T cell receptor beta chains from one sample, sequenced in a study of immune evolution from preneoplasia to lung adenocarcinoma. Assay: immunoSEQ multiplex PCR; the TCRdb copy retains only in-frame clones and omits some. The sample has over 2,000 clones, roughly 80% seen once; the top ten hold under 13%. The material sequenced was FFPE lung adenocarcinoma in situ tissue. The receptors were sampled from a person aged 65 to 85 with lung adenocarcinoma. Both conserved end residues are part of each CDR3. A D gene is named only where the DNA matches it firmly. Only part of the rows carry a size: once, few, many, or a class if the clone is expanded.

TRBV11-2	TRBJ2-7	NA	14	NA	TGTGCCAGCAGCTTGACAGATAACTCCTACGAGCAGTACTTC	CASSLTDNSYEQYF
TRBV6-5	TRBJ1-4	few	13	TRBD1	TGTGCCAGCAGCCCGACAGGGGAACAAAAACTGTTTTTT	CASSPTGEQKLFF
TRBV19	TRBJ2-3	NA	14	NA	TGTGCCAGCACACCTACTTCTAGCACAGATACGCAGTATTTT	CASTPTSSTDTQYF
TRBV28	TRBJ2-5	NA	12	TRBD1	TGTGCCAGCCGGGACAGGAAAGAGACCCAGTACTTC	CASRDRKETQYF
TRBV30	TRBJ1-3	NA	13	TRBD1	TGTGCCTGGCGCCAGGGGGCTGGAAACACCATATATTTT	CAWRQGAGNTIYF
TRBV27	TRBJ2-1	NA	16	TRBD2	TGTGCCAGCAGTTTAGTGACTAGCGAGCGATACAATGAGCAGTTCTTC	CASSLVTSERYNEQFF
TRBV7-6	TRBJ2-5	NA	14	NA	TGTGCCAGCAGCCCCGGACCCTTTCAAGAGACCCAGTACTTC	CASSPGPFQETQYF
TRBV9	TRBJ2-5	NA	16	TRBD2	TGTGCCAGCAGCGTAGGTCTAGCGGGGCCACAAGAGACCCAGTACTTC	CASSVGLAGPQETQYF
TRBV19	TRBJ1-2	once	14	TRBD1	TGTGCCAGTACCTCGACAGGGTACTACTATGGCTACACCTTC	CASTSTGYYYGYTF
TRBV28	TRBJ2-3	NA	16	NA	TGTGCCAGCAGTCCGCACCCCCCCGGTCGCACAGATACGCAGTATTTT	CASSPHPPGRTDTQYF
TRBV29-1	TRBJ1-1	NA	13	NA	TGCAGCGTCGTCAGGGTTGAGAACACTGAAGCTTTCTTT	CSVVRVENTEAFF
TRBV6-4	TRBJ2-1	NA	14	TRBD2	TGTGCCAGCAGTGGGCTAGCGGGGGGAAATGAGCAGTTCTTC	CASSGLAGGNEQFF
TRBV7-9	TRBJ2-7	few	13	TRBD1	TGTGCCAGCAGCTCAACAGGGGCGGGCGAGCAGTACTTC	CASSSTGAGEQYF
TRBV6-5	TRBJ2-1	few	16	NA	TGTGCCAGCAGTTACCGCCGGCCGAGCTCCTACAATGAGCAGTTCTTC	CASSYRRPSSYNEQFF
TRBV19	TRBJ2-1	NA	11	NA	TGTGCCAGGAGCCGACCACAGGGGCAGTTCTTC	CARSRPQGQFF
TRBV28	TRBJ2-5	NA	14	NA	TGTGCCAGCACCCCCGGCGGGGAGCGGGAGACCCAGTACTTC	CASTPGGERETQYF
TRBV6-5	TRBJ2-7	NA	15	TRBD2	TGTGCCAGCAGTTTGTTAGGGACTAGCGGGACCGAGCAGTACTTC	CASSLLGTSGTEQYF
TRBV7-3	TRBJ2-3	NA	14	TRBD1	TGTGCCAGCAGCTTGGACAGGGTAGGGGATACGCAGTATTTT	CASSLDRVGDTQYF
TRBV9	TRBJ2-3	NA	16	TRBD2	TGTGCCAGCAGCGTCGGGGTTAGCGGGAGGACGGATACGCAGTATTTT	CASSVGVSGRTDTQYF
TRBV5-1	TRBJ2-5	NA	13	NA	TGCGCCAGCAGCTCAGGCGGATTTGAGACCCAGTACTTC	CASSSGGFETQYF
TRBV6-5	TRBJ2-3	NA	15	TRBD1	TGTGCCAGCAGTCCCCGGACAGGGTCCCCAGATACGCAGTATTTT	CASSPRTGSPDTQYF
TRBV7-9	TRBJ1-2	NA	14	TRBD1	TGTGCCAGCTTCAGACAGGGGATGGGCTATGGCTACACCTTC	CASFRQGMGYGYTF
TRBV5-1	TRBJ1-1	NA	14	TRBD1	TGCGCCAGCAGCTTCTTGGACAGGGAAACTGAAGCTTTCTTT	CASSFLDRETEAFF
TRBV27	TRBJ2-5	NA	14	NA	TGTGCCAGCAGGGAACAGGCTAGGCAAGAGACCCAGTACTTC	CASREQARQETQYF
TRBV4-1	TRBJ1-5	NA	17	NA	TGCGCCAGCAGCCTTACCGGGCTCGCGTTTAGCAATCAGCCCCAGCATTTT	CASSLTGLAFSNQPQHF
TRBV7-9	TRBJ1-2	NA	13	NA	TGTGCCAGCAGCCTCGCGATGGTGGATGGCTACACCTTC	CASSLAMVDGYTF
TRBV4-1	TRBJ1-1	NA	14	TRBD1	TGCGCCAGCAGCCAGGGACAGGGTAACACTGAAGCTTTCTTT	CASSQGQGNTEAFF
TRBV19	TRBJ1-3	NA	16	NA	TGTGCCAGTAGTATAGATTTACAGGGTGGTCGAAACACCATATATTTT	CASSIDLQGGRNTIYF
TRBV19	TRBJ2-3	NA	20	TRBD2	TGTGCCAGTAGTATAGATCCAAGAGCTAGCGGGAGGGCCCTCGCAGATACGCAGTATTTT	CASSIDPRASGRALADTQYF
TRBV18	TRBJ2-3	NA	16	TRBD1	TGTGCCAGCTCACCACCGGGACAGGGATTGACAGATACGCAGTATTTT	CASSPPGQGLTDTQYF
TRBV7-9	TRBJ2-2	NA	13	NA	TGTGCCAGCAGCTTTGTGGGCACCGGGGAGCTGTTTTTT	CASSFVGTGELFF
TRBV11-1	TRBJ2-1	NA	17	NA	TGTGCCAGCAGCTTAAGTGTTGCCGGGGACCCGTACAATGAGCAGTTCTTC	CASSLSVAGDPYNEQFF
TRBV14	TRBJ2-7	NA	13	TRBD2	TGTGCCAGCAGCCTAACTAGCGTTTCCGAGCAGTACTTC	CASSLTSVSEQYF
TRBV5-1	TRBJ2-3	once	14	NA	TGCGCCAGCAGCCCGATAGGGGAGACAGATATGCAGTATTTT	CASSPIGETDMQYF
TRBV25-1	TRBJ2-3	NA	13	NA	TGTGCCAGCAGTGACCCCCAGCGTGCTACGCAGTATTTT	CASSDPQRATQYF
TRBV11-2	TRBJ2-7	once	12	NA	TGTGCCAGCAGCCAGGGGGGGAGGGAGCAGTACTTC	CASSQGGREQYF
TRBV5-6	TRBJ2-5	few	16	TRBD2	TGTGCCAGCAGCTTGATTAGCGGGAGGGCCGACGAGACCCAGTACTTC	CASSLISGRADETQYF
TRBV6-4	TRBJ2-2	NA	15	NA	TGTGCCAGCAGCCGACGGCACTCCCTAGGCGGGGAGCTGTTTTTT	CASSRRHSLGGELFF
TRBV9	TRBJ2-4	NA	14	NA	TGTGCCAGCAGCGTGGGCAGTACAAAAAACATTCAGTACTTC	CASSVGSTKNIQYF
TRBV28	TRBJ2-3	NA	15	TRBD2	TGTGCCAGCAGTACCCTAGCGGGGAGCACAGATACGCAGTATTTT	CASSTLAGSTDTQYF
TRBV19	TRBJ1-4	NA	14	TRBD1	TGTGCCAGTGGCCGGGACAGCCGTAATGAAAAACTGTTTTTT	CASGRDSRNEKLFF
TRBV7-6	TRBJ2-1	NA	15	TRBD1	TGTGCCAGCAGCCTGGGACAGGGGCCAAACAATGAGCAGTTCTTC	CASSLGQGPNNEQFF
TRBV10-1	TRBJ2-4	NA	13	NA	TGCGCCAGCAGTGAGCAGGGGGGCGGCATTCAGTACTTC	CASSEQGGGIQYF
TRBV7-8	TRBJ2-7	once	14	NA	TGTGCCAGCAGCCCGAGGCCCGGGTCCTACGAGCAGTACTTC	CASSPRPGSYEQYF
TRBV18	TRBJ2-5	NA	15	NA	TGTGCCAGCTCACCTCGGCAATCTCTGGGGGAGACCCAGTACTTC	CASSPRQSLGETQYF
TRBV28	TRBJ2-1	NA	18	TRBD2	TGTGCCAGCAGGGAGACTAGCGGGAGGGGGGCTAGATACAATGAGCAGTTCTTC	CASRETSGRGARYNEQFF
TRBV6-5	TRBJ1-1	NA	14	TRBD1	TGTGCCAGCAGTCCGCCGACAGGGGCTATTAAAACTTTCTTT	CASSPPTGAIKTFF
TRBV5-1	TRBJ2-3	NA	13	NA	TGCGCCAGCACCATCGGGCACACAGATACGCAGTATTTT	CASTIGHTDTQYF
TRBV11-3	TRBJ2-1	NA	13	NA	TGTGCCAGCAACTTGGAGACTAGGACTGAGCAGTTCTTC	CASNLETRTEQFF
TRBV6-5	TRBJ1-3	few	15	TRBD1	TGTGCCAGCAGAGACCACGGGACAGCAGGAAACACCATATATTTT	CASRDHGTAGNTIYF
TRBV7-9	TRBJ2-7	NA	15	TRBD2	TGTGCCAGCAGCCGGGGAGGGACTAGACACTACGAGCAGTACTTC	CASSRGGTRHYEQYF
TRBV7-8	TRBJ2-5	NA	16	TRBD1	TGTGCCAGCAGCGCCCGTGGGGACAGGGGCCAAGAGACCCAGTACTTC	CASSARGDRGQETQYF
TRBV6-1	TRBJ2-7	NA	15	TRBD1	TGTGCCAGCAGTGAACCGGGACAGGGGGCCTACGAGCAGTACTTC	CASSEPGQGAYEQYF
TRBV18	TRBJ1-1	NA	14	NA	TGTGCCAGCTCCCCCAGGAGGGGAAACACTGAAGCTTTCTTT	CASSPRRGNTEAFF
TRBV14	TRBJ2-7	once	12	NA	TGTGCCAGCAGCCAACAGGGGTACGAGCAGTACTTC	CASSQQGYEQYF
TRBV7-2	TRBJ1-1	once	16	TRBD1	TGTGCCAGCAGCTTATTGGGGACAGGGTTTTCCACTGAAGCTTTCTTT	CASSLLGTGFSTEAFF
TRBV18	TRBJ2-5	NA	12	NA	TGTGCCAGCTCACCGGTCCCCGAGACCCAGTACTTC	CASSPVPETQYF
TRBV27	TRBJ2-1	NA	17	NA	TGTGCCAGCAGAAAACGATCAGACCCGAGCTCCTACAATGAGCAGTTCTTC	CASRKRSDPSSYNEQFF
TRBV9	TRBJ1-1	once	13	NA	TGTGCCAGCAGCGGGGTCTTGAACACTGAAGCTTTCTTT	CASSGVLNTEAFF